What follows are 9 T cell receptor beta chains derived from one specimen sequenced in a study of CD8 T cells in Susac syndrome. Reverse transcription of roughly 0.5 to 1 ug RNA used random hexamers. TCRdb redid the calling of the immunoSEQ multiplex PCR reads with MiXCR, one entry per CDR3 protein. The table has hundreds of thousands of distinct CDR3 sequences, over 90% seen once. Sequenced sample: CD4+ T cells from PBMCs. The origin of the receptors is a human donor with Susac syndrome.

The rearrangement joins TRBV29-1 to TRBJ1-1; D call uncertain. Germline lookup yields CDR1 SQVTM and CDR2 ANQGSEA. V was clipped by 3 bases and J by 6 bases, with 2 bases between them. The CDR3 consists of 9 residues. The CDR3 nucleotides read TGCAGCGTTGAGGCTGAAGCTTTCTTT. Its translation: CSVEAEAFF.

V usage is TRBV19 and J usage is TRBJ2-5, with unresolved D. The ends were cut back, 6 bases at V and 5 bases at J, with 10 bases in the middle. This CDR3 contains 12 residues. From germline, CDR1 is LNHDA and CDR2 SQIVND (reference sequence). Here the CDR3 DNA reads TGTGCCAGTAGACGCCCGGAGGAGACCCAGTACTTC. Its protein is CASRRPEETQYF.

V is TRBV5-1 and J is TRBJ2-3, with 8 bases matching TRBD1. There are 16 residues in the CDR3. Germline CDR1 SGHRS, CDR2 YFSETQ. J lost 2 bases, V lost 3 bases, and 8 bases had no gene match. In DNA form, the CDR3 reads TGCGCCAGCAGCTCGGACAGGGAAGTATCCACAGATACGCAGTATTTT. Amino acids: CASSSDREVSTDTQYF.

This rearrangement joins TRBV3-1 to TRBJ2-5; 10 bases agree with TRBD1. V lost 3 bases to trimming and J lost 5 bases; unmatched junction nucleotides: 9. CDR3 length: 16 residues. Germline V lookup: CDR1 LGHDT, CDR2 YNNKEL (reference sequence). CDR3 amino acids: CASSQSTGTGAETQYF. As DNA, the CDR3 is TGTGCCAGCAGCCAGTCCACCGGGACAGGGGCCGAGACCCAGTACTTC.

The gene calls are TRBV7-2 and TRBJ2-5, with no clear D. Germline V gene sequence: CDR1 SGHTA, CDR2 FQGNSA. The germline V and J ends were trimmed by 4 bases and 7 bases, with 10 bases remaining between them. The CDR3 is 12 amino acids. CDR3 region: CASSSAFATQYF. CDR3 nucleotide sequence: TGTGCCAGCAGCTCAGCCTTTGCGACCCAGTACTTC.

V and J are TRBV7-3 and TRBJ2-7; maybe TRBD1 (5 bases). The CDR3 extends over 14 amino acids. In germline, CDR1 is SGHTA, CDR2 FQGTGA. Trimming stripped 0 bases from V and 2 bases from J, with 8 bases between. CDR3 in amino acids: CASSLTGAAYEQYF. CDR3 DNA: TGTGCCAGCAGCTTAACAGGGGCGGCCTACGAGCAGTACTTC.

This clonotype showed up just once. The CDR3 reads CATSDLGGAYNEQFF. DNA for the CDR3: TGTGCCACCAGTGATTTAGGGGGCGCTTACAATGAGCAGTTCTTC. The rearrangement uses TRBV24-1 and TRBJ2-1, with TRBD1 matching over 7 bases. The germline V gene encodes CDR1 KGHDR and CDR2 SFDVKD. With V trimmed by 1 base and J by 4 bases, 3 bases remained unmatched. The CDR3 contains 15 residues.

The V and J genes are TRBV28 and TRBJ1-2, with a possible D match to TRBD1 (6 bases). The CDR3 covers 16 residues. V was trimmed by 1 base and J by 4 bases, leaving 16 bases between them. Germline values: CDR1 MDHEN, CDR2 SYDVKM. CDR3 in DNA: TGTGCCAGCAGTTTATTCGGGCAGGGGTCGGGCTATGGCTACACCTTC. It is translated as CASSLFGQGSGYGYTF.

This chain connects TRBV7-2 to TRBJ2-5, with TRBD2 as a possible D gene (6 bases). The CDR3 has 14 amino acids. The germline gives CDR1 SGHTA, CDR2 FQGNSA. The V end lost 2 bases, the J end lost 4 bases, and 11 bases lay between the germline ends. CDR3 region: CASSLSRGTETQYF. As DNA, the CDR3 is TGTGCCAGCAGCTTATCACGGGGGACAGAGACCCAGTACTTC.